These 14 T cell receptor beta chains were sequenced from one sample in a study of blood T cell repertoires in COVID-19. Sequenced by immunoSEQ multiplex PCR; TCRdb stores in-frame clones only, minus some. The sample shows 95,000 to 150,000 clones, about 80% of them seen only once. Specimen: peripheral blood. These receptors were taken from a woman aged 45-59 years with acute or convalescent COVID-19.

The V and J genes are TRBV18 and TRBJ2-5; no clear D gene. V was clipped by 2 bases and J by 2 bases, with 9 bases between them. The CDR3 is made up of 14 amino acids. Germline CDR1 reads KGHSH; CDR2 reads LQKENI. DNA of the CDR3: TGTGCCAGCTCACCATTTACTGCTCAAGAGACCCAGTACTTC. As protein: CASSPFTAQETQYF.

A few counts support this clone. The V gene is TRBV28, the J gene TRBJ2-1; D perhaps matches TRBD1 (6 bases). The CDR3 has 18 residues. Trimming stripped 2 bases from V and 9 bases from J, with 26 bases between. CDR1 is MDHEN, CDR2 SYDVKM, per germline. CDR3 DNA: TGTGCCAGCAGTTTACCCCCCTTTGGCGCGAGGGGGTTAAGTGAGCAGTTCTTC. Protein product: CASSLPPFGARGLSEQFF.

The chain links TRBV14 to TRBJ2-1, with D tentatively TRBD1 (5 bases). Trimming removed 0 bases at V and 12 bases at J, with 15 bases between. The germline gives CDR1 SGHDN, CDR2 FVKESK. The CDR3 length is 14 residues. The CDR3 DNA sequence: TGTGCCAGCAGCCAAGATTTGGGGCTAGGTGTGCAGTTCTTC. It is translated as CASSQDLGLGVQFF. Drawing the rest from reference TRBV14 and TRBJ2-1, the complete variable domain is EAGVTQFPSHSVIEKGQTVTLRCDPISGHDNLYWYRRVMGKEIKFLLHFVKESKQDESGMPNNRFLAERTGGTYSTLKVQPAELEDSGVYFCASSQDLGLGVQFFGPGTRLTVL.

This clone was observed a single time. The rearrangement links TRBV7-9 to TRBJ1-1; no definite D call. The CDR3 has 12 residues. Germline assignment: CDR1 SEHNR and CDR2 FQNEAQ (reference sequence). The germline V and J ends were trimmed by 1 base and 4 bases, with 4 bases remaining between them. CDR3 nucleotides: TGTGCCAGCAGCTTAGGTCTCACTGAAGCTTTCTTT. Translating it yields CASSLGLTEAFF.

This sequence joins TRBV5-1 and TRBJ2-1, with TRBD2 matching 11 bases. J gave up 0 bases and V 1 base, and 3 bases lay outside the gene matches. Germline CDR1 is SGHRS and CDR2 is YFSETQ. The CDR3 loop spans 17 amino acids. This CDR3 is CASSLLGLAGSYNEQFF. CDR3 bases: TGCGCCAGCAGCTTGCTCGGACTAGCGGGCTCCTACAATGAGCAGTTCTTC.

The rearrangement links TRBV5-6 to TRBJ2-3; D is unresolved. The germline CDR1 and CDR2 sequences are SGHDT and YYEEEE. V gave up 4 bases and J gave up 5 bases, with 5 bases separating them. This CDR3 has 11 residues. The CDR3 here is CASSLRDTQYF. The CDR3 coding sequence is TGTGCCAGCAGCCTTCGAGATACGCAGTATTTT.

The CDR3 loop reads CASSLDSLNTEAFF. For the CDR3, the DNA is TGTGCCAGCAGCCTCGACAGCTTGAACACTGAAGCTTTCTTT. This chain joins TRBV5-4 and TRBJ1-1, with D perhaps TRBD1 (5 bases). This CDR3 is 14 amino acids long. Germline V gene lookup returns CDR1 SGHNT and CDR2 YYREEE (reference sequence). Trimming cost V 4 bases and J 0 bases, with 10 bases left between them.

The genes are TRBV12-5 and TRBJ2-3; 7 bases are shared with TRBD2. Germline CDR1 is LGHNT and CDR2 is FRNRAP. V lost 0 bases and J lost 2; bases outside the gene matches: 5. The CDR3 runs 16 residues. The CDR3 DNA reads as TGTGCTAGTGGTTTGGTAGGGCGGGAGAACACAGATACGCAGTATTTT. This gives the protein CASGLVGRENTDTQYF.

The rearrangement links TRBV9 to TRBJ1-3; maybe TRBD1 (6 bases). The V and J ends lost 3 bases and 3 bases respectively, with 16 bases between them. The CDR3 extends over 16 amino acids. Germline V gene sequence: CDR1 SGDLS, CDR2 YYNGEE. The CDR3 region is CASSAKQGSGGNTIYF. The DNA of the CDR3 is TGTGCCAGCAGCGCGAAACAGGGATCGGGTGGAAACACCATATATTTT.

This CDR3 is CASSLRMLAGLGWETQYF. Here the CDR3 DNA reads TGTGCCAGCAGCTTAAGAATGCTAGCGGGACTCGGGTGGGAGACCCAGTACTTC. The rearrangement joins TRBV7-9 to TRBJ2-5, with TRBD2 identical over 9 bases. This CDR3 region has 18 residues. Germline V gene data show CDR1 as SEHNR and CDR2 as FQNEAQ (reference sequence). V lost 2 bases and J lost 5; bases outside the gene matches: 15.

This clone was observed a few times. The chain is built from TRBV24-1 and TRBJ1-2; 8 nucleotides agree with TRBD1. The CDR3 runs to 14 residues. Germline V gives CDR1 KGHDR, CDR2 SFDVKD. The J segment lost 5 bases and the V segment lost 4 bases, leaving 5 bases of the junction unmatched. The CDR3 coding sequence is TGTGCCACCAGTGACCTAGGACAGGGTTATGGCTACACCTTC. Protein sequence: CATSDLGQGYGYTF.

This rearrangement joins TRBV7-8 to TRBJ1-2, with 7 bases matching TRBD1. Per germline, CDR1 SGHVS and CDR2 FQNEAQ. CDR3 size: 14 residues. The V segment lost 5 bases and the J segment 5 bases; nucleotides outside the gene matches: 8. The CDR3 DNA reads as TGTGCCAGCAGCCCAACGACAGGGATGTATGGCTACACCTTC. This codes for CASSPTTGMYGYTF. Drawing the rest from reference TRBV7-8 and TRBJ1-2, the complete variable domain is GAGVSQSPRYKVAKRGQDVALRCDPISGHVSLFWYQQALGQGPEFLTYFQNEAQLDKSGLPSDRFFAERPEGSVSTLKIQRTQQEDSAVYLCASSPTTGMYGYTFGSGTRLTVV.

Concerning this clone: The junction departs from the called germline gene at one end, perhaps through a read error. The chain employs TRBV4-2 and TRBJ1-5; TRBD1 agrees at 9 bases. Germline-derived CDR1 and CDR2 are LGHNA and YNFKEQ. The CDR3 consists of 16 residues. In DNA, the CDR3 is TGTGCCAGCAGCCAAGAGCCGGGACAGGGCAACCAGCCCCAGCATTTT. Protein: CASSQEPGQGNQPQHF.

The rearrangement links TRBV4-1 to TRBJ2-3, with D unresolved. Germline CDR1 is MGHRA and CDR2 is YSYEKL. This CDR3 contains 14 residues. Between the trimmed V and J ends, which lost 0 bases and 5 bases, there was a span of 9 bases. The CDR3 DNA is TGCGCCAGCAGCCAAGATCATAGAGTAGATACGCAGTATTTT. Protein product: CASSQDHRVDTQYF.